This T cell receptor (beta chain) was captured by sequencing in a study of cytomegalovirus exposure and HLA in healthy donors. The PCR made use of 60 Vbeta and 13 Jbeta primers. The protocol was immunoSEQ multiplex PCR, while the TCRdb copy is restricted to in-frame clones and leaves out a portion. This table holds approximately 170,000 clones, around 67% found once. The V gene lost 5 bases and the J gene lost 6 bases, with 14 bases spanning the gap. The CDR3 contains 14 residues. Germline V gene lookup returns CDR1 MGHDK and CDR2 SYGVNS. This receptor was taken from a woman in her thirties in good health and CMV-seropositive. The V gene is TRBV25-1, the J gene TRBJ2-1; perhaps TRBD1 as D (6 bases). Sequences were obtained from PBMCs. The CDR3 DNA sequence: TGTGCCAGCAGTACTCGACAGGTCGGCAATGAGCAGTTCTTC. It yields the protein CASSTRQVGNEQFF.